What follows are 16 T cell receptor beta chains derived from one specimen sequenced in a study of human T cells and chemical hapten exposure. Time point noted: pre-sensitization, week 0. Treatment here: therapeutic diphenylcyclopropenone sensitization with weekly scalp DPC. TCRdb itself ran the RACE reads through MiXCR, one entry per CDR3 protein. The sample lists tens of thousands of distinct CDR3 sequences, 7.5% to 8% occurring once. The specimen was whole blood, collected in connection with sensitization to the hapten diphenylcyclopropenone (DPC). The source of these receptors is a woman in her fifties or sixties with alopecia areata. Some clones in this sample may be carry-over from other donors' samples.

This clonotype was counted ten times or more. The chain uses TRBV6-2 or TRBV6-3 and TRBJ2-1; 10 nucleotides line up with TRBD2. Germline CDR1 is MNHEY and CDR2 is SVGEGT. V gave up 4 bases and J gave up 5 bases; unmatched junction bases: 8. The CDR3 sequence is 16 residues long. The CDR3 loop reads CASSFPGLASNNEQFF. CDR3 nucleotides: TGTGCCAGCAGTTTTCCGGGACTAGCGAGTAACAATGAGCAGTTCTTC.

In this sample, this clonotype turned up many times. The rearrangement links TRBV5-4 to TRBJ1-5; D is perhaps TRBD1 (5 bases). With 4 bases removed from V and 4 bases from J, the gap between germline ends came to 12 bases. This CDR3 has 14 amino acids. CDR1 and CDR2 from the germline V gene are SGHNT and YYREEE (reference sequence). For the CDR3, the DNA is TGTGCCAGCAGCCGGGACGGAGTTAATCAGCCCCAGCATTTT. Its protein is CASSRDGVNQPQHF.

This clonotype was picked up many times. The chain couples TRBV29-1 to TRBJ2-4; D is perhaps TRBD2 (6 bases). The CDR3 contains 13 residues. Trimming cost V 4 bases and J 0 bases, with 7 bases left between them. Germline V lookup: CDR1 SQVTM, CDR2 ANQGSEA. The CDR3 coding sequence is TGCAGCGTTGGGCGGGGAGCCAAAAACATTCAGTACTTC. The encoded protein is CSVGRGAKNIQYF.

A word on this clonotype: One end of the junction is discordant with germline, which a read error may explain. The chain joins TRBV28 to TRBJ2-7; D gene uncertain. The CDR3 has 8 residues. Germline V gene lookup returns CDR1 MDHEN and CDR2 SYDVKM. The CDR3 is CASTPQNF. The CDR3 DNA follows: TGTGCCAGCACCCCCCAGAACTTC.

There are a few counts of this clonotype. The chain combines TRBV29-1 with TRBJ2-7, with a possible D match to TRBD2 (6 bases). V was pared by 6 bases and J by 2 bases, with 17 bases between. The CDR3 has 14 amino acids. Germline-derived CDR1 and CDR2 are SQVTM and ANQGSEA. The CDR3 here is CSVAAAGRTYEQYF. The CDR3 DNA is TGCAGCGTCGCAGCTGCAGGGAGGACCTACGAGCAGTACTTC.

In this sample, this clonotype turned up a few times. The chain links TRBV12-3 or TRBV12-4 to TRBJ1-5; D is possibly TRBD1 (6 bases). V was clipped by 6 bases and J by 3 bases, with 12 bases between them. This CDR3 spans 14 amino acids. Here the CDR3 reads CASRVTGNNQPQHF. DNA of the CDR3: TGTGCCAGCAGAGTCACAGGGAACAATCAGCCCCAGCATTTT.

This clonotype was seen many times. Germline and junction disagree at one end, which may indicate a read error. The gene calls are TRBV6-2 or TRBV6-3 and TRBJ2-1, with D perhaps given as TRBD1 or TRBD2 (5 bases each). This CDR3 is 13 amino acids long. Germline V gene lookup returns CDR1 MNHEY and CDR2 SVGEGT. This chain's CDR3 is CASSLIQGLWELF. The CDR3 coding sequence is TGTGCCAGCAGTCTCATCCAGGGCCTGTGGGAGCTCTTC.

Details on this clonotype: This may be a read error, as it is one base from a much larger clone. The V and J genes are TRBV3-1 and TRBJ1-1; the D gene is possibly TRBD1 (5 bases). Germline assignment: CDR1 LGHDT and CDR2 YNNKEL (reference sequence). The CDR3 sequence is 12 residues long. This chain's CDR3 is CASRRGNTEALF. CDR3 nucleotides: TGTGCCAGCAGGCGGGGGAACACTGAAGCTCTCTTT.

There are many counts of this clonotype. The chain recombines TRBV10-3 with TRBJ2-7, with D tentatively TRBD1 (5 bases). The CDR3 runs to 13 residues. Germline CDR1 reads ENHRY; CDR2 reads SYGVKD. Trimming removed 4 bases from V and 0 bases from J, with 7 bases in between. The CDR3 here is CAISGQGSYEQYF. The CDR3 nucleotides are TGTGCCATCAGTGGCCAGGGCTCCTACGAGCAGTACTTC.

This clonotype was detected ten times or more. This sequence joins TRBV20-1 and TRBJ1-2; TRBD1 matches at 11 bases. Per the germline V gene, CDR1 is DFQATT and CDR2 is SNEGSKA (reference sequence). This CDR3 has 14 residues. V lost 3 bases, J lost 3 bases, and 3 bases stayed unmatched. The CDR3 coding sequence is TGCAGTGCTAGTGGGGACAGGGGGTACTATGGCTACACCTTC. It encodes CSASGDRGYYGYTF.

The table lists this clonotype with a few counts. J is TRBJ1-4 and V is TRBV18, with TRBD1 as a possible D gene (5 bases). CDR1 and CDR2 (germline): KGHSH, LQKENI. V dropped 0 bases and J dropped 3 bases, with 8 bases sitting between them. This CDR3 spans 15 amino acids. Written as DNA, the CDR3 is TGTGCCAGCTCACCACCGGGGCTTCCTAATGAAAAACTGTTTTTT. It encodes CASSPPGLPNEKLFF.

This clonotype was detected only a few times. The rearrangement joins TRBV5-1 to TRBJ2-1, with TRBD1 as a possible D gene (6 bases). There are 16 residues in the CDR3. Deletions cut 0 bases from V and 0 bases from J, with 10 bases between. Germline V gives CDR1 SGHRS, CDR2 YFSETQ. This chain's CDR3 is CASSLAPGASYNEQFF. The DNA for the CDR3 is TGCGCCAGCAGCTTGGCCCCAGGGGCCTCCTACAATGAGCAGTTCTTC.

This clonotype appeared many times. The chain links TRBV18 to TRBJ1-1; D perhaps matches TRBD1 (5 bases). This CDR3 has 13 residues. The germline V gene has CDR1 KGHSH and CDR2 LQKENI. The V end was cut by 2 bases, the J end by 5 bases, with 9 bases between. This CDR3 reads CASSPIGGTEAFF. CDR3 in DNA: TGTGCCAGCTCACCAATCGGGGGGACTGAAGCTTTCTTT.

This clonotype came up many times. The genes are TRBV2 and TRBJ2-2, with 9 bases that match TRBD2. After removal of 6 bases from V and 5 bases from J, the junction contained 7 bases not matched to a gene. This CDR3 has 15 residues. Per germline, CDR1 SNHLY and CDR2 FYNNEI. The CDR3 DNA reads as TGTGCCAGCAGATCTAGCGGGGCCCGAACCGGGGAGCTGTTTTTT. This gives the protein CASRSSGARTGELFF.

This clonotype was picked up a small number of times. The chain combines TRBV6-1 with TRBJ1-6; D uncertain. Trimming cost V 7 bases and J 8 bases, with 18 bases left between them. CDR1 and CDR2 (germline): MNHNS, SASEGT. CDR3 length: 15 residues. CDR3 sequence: CASILTPIPDSPLHF. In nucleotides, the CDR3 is TGTGCCAGCATATTGACACCCATCCCGGATTCACCCCTCCACTTT.

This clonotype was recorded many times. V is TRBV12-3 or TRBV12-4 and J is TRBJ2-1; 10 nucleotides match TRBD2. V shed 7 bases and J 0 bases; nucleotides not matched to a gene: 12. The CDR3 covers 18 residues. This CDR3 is CASKSLAGDGSSYNEQFF. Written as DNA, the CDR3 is TGTGCCAGCAAGTCGCTAGCGGGAGACGGTAGCTCCTACAATGAGCAGTTCTTC.